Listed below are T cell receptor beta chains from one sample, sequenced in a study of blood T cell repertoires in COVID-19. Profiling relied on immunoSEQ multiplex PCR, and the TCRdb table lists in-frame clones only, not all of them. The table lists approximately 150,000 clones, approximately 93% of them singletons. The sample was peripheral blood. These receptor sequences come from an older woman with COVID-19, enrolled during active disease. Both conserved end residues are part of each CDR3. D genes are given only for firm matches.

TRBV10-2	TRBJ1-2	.	TGCGCCAGCAGTGAGTCGACAGAGGCTAACTATGGCTACACCTTC	CASSESTEANYGYTF
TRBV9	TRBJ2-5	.	TGTGCCAGCAACGTAGGAACGGGGGGCGGTGAGACCCAGTACTTC	CASNVGTGGGETQYF
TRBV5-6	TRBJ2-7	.	TGTGCCAGCAGCTTGCAGGGGTCCTACGAGCAGTACTTC	CASSLQGSYEQYF
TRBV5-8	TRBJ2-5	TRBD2	TGTGCCAGCAGCCGAGGTATGGGACTAGCGTCCCTAGAGACCCAGTACTTC	CASSRGMGLASLETQYF
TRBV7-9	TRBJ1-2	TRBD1	TGTGCCAGCAGCTTTATACAGGGGAGCTATGGCTACACCTTC	CASSFIQGSYGYTF
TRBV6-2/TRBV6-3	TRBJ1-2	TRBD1	TGTGCCAGCAGTTACCCGGGGACAGCCACCTATGGCTACACCTTC	CASSYPGTATYGYTF
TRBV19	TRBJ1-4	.	TGTGCCAGTAGTATGCCCAGTGGTGCCGCAACTAATGAAAAACTGTTTTTT	CASSMPSGAATNEKLFF
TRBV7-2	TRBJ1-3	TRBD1	TGTGCCAGCAGCATGGGACAGGGAAACACCATATATTTT	CASSMGQGNTIYF
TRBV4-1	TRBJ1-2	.	TGCGCCAGCAGCCAAGATCCAGGGGAGGGGTATGGCTACACCTTC	CASSQDPGEGYGYTF
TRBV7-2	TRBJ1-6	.	TGTGCCAGCAGCTTAGCAGGCAGGAAGGAATCACCCCTCCACTTT	CASSLAGRKESPLHF